This T cell receptor (beta chain) was identified in a study of blood T cell repertoires in COVID-19. One Seattle source followed patients from active infection through their disease course. This CDR3 spans 14 amino acids. The V end was cut by 4 bases, the J end by 1 base, with 8 bases between. Germline CDR1 LGHNT, CDR2 FRNRAP. Per the original data handling: Amplifying reference gene primers gave estimates of nucleated cell counts. Profiling relied on immunoSEQ multiplex PCR, and the TCRdb table lists in-frame clones only, not all of them. V, J and clone size are those of that table, while D and trimming were read from the DNA. The sample lists 440,000 or so clones; 70% to 90% were seen once.

This chain uses TRBV12-5 with TRBJ1-5; D is uncertain. The sequenced sample consisted of peripheral blood. This sequence originates from a woman between 40 and 55 years old with COVID-19, enrolled during active disease. The CDR3 nucleotides read TGTGCTAGTGGTTCCGACGGGAGCAATCAGCCCCAGCATTTT. Its protein is CASGSDGSNQPQHF.